Listed below are T cell receptor beta chains from one sample, sequenced in a study of cytomegalovirus exposure and HLA in healthy donors. TCRdb keeps only in-frame clones here, not all; method: immunoSEQ multiplex PCR. The table includes about 170,000 clones, around four fifths detected once. Input material: PBMCs. The receptors originated from a female donor in good health and CMV-seronegative. CDR3s include the opening cysteine and the closing phenylalanine or tryptophan. A D gene is named only where the DNA matches it firmly. The size entry is marked missing in some rows and otherwise reads once, few, many or a size class.

v_call,d_call,j_call,clone_size,cdr3_nt,cdr3_aa
TRBV27,.,TRBJ2-7,.,TGTGCCAGCACCTCGTCCACCTGGTTTGGGAGCTCCTACGAGCAGTACTTC,CASTSSTWFGSSYEQYF
TRBV30,TRBD1,TRBJ1-1,.,TGTGCCTGGAGTTCCCCGGGACAGGGGACCACTGAAGCTTTCTTT,CAWSSPGQGTTEAFF
TRBV15,TRBD1,TRBJ1-2,.,TGTGCCACCAGCGGTACCTACAGGGGGGGCCCGGTCCCTAACACCTTC,CATSGTYRGGPVPNTF
TRBV7-9,.,TRBJ2-7,.,TGTGCCAGCAGCTTAGTTGGTCAGATCACCTACGAGCAGTACTTC,CASSLVGQITYEQYF
TRBV7-2,TRBD2,TRBJ2-1,.,TGTGCCAGCACGCGCTCTGGGGGGGAGGCCTACAATGAGCAGTTCTTC,CASTRSGGEAYNEQFF
TRBV19,TRBD2,TRBJ2-5,.,TGTGCCAGTAGCCCACTAGCGGGAGGGCAAGAGACCCAGTACTTC,CASSPLAGGQETQYF
TRBV5-1,TRBD1,TRBJ2-7,once,TGCGCCAGCAGCTCAGGGGACAGTTCTTACGAGCAGTACTTC,CASSSGDSSYEQYF
TRBV7-3,.,TRBJ1-1,.,TGTGCCAGCAGTCTTGGGAGGAACACTGAAGCTTTCTTT,CASSLGRNTEAFF
TRBV9,.,TRBJ2-5,.,TGTGCCAGCAGCTCGTCCGACCAAGAGACCCAGTACTTC,CASSSSDQETQYF
TRBV9,TRBD2,TRBJ2-5,.,TGTGCCAGCAGCGTAGGAGTTAGCGGGGGAGAGACCCAGTACTTC,CASSVGVSGGETQYF
TRBV5-6,TRBD2,TRBJ2-7,.,TGTGCCAGCAGCTTGGTTACTAGCGGGAACTACGAGCAGTACTTC,CASSLVTSGNYEQYF
TRBV19,TRBD1,TRBJ1-5,.,TGTGCCAGTAGTCCCCAGGACAGGGCTGGCCAGCCCCAGCATTTT,CASSPQDRAGQPQHF
TRBV5-1,.,TRBJ1-1,.,TGCGCCAGCAGCCCGAGCCGGGACACCCTGAAGGTGAACACTGAAGCTTTCTTT,CASSPSRDTLKVNTEAFF